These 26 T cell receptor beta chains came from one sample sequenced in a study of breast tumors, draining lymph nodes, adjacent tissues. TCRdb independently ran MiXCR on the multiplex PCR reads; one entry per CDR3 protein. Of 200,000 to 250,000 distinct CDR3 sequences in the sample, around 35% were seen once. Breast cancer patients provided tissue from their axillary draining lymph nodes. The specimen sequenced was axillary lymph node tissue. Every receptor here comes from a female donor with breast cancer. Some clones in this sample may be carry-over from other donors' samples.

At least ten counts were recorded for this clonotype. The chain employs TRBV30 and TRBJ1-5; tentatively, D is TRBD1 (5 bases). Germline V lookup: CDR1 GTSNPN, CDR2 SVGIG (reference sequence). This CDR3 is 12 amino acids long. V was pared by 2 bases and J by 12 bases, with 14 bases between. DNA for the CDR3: TGTGCCTGGAGTTTCGAAGGACATGACCAGCATTTT. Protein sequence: CAWSFEGHDQHF.

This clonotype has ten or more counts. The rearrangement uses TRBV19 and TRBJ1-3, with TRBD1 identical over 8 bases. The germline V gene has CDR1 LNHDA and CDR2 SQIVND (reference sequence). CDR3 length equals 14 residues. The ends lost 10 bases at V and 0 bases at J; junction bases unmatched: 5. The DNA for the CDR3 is TGTGCCACTGGACAGGGACCCTCTGGAAACACCATATATTTT. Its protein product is CATGQGPSGNTIYF.

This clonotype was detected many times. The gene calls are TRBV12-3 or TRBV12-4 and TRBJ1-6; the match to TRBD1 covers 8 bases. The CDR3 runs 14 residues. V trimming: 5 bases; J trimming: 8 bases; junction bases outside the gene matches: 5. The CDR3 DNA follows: TGTGCCAGCAGTATTCGGACAGGGCATTCACCCCTCCACTTT. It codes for CASSIRTGHSPLHF.

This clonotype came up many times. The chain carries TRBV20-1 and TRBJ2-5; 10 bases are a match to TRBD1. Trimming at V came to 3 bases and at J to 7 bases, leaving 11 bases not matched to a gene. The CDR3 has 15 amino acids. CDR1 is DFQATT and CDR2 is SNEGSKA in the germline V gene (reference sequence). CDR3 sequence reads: CSASPGTGAKGTQYF. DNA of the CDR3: TGCAGTGCTAGTCCCGGGACAGGGGCGAAGGGGACCCAGTACTTC.

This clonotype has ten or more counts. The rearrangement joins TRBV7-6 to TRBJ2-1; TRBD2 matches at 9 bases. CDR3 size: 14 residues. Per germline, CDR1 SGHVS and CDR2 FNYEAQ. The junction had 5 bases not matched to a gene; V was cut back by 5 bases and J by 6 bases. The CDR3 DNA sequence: TGTGCCAGCAGCCCAGAGGGACTAGCCAATGAGCAGTTCTTC. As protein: CASSPEGLANEQFF. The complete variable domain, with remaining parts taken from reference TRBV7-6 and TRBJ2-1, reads GAGVSQSPRYKVTKRGQDVALRCDPISGHVSLYWYRQALGQGPEFLTYFNYEAQQDKSGLPNDRFSAERPEGSISTLTIQRTEQRDSAMYRCASSPEGLANEQFFGPGTRLTVL.

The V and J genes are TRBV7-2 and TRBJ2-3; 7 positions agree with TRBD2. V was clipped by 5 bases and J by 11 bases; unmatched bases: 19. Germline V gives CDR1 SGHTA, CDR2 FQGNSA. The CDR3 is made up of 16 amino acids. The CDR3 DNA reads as TGTGCCAGCAGCCGTGTGGGGAGCGGGGTAGGGAATGAGCAGTATTTT. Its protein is CASSRVGSGVGNEQYF.

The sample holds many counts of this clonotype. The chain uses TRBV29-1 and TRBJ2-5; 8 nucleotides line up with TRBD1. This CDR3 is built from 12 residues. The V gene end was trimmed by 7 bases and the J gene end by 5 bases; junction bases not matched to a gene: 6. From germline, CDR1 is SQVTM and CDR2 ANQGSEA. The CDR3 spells CSGRGRSETQYF. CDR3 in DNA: TGCAGCGGCAGGGGGCGGTCGGAGACCCAGTACTTC. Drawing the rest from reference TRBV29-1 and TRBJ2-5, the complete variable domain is SAVISQKPSRDICQRGTSLTIQCQVDSQVTMMFWYRQQPGQSLTLIATANQGSEATYESGFVIDKFPISRPNLTFSTLTVSNMSPEDSSIYLCSGRGRSETQYFGPGTRLLVL.

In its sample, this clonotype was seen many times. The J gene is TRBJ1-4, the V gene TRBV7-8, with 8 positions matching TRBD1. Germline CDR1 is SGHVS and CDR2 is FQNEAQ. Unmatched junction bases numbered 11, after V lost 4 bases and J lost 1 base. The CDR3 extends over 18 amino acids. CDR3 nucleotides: TGTGCCAGCAGCTCCCGGACAGGGCCACTAGGAACTAATGAAAAACTGTTTTTT. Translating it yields CASSSRTGPLGTNEKLFF.

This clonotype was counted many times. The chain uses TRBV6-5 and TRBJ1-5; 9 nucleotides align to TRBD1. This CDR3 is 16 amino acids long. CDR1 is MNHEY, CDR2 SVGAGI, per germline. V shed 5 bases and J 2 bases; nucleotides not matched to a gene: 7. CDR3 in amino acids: CASSAGTGSRNQPQHF. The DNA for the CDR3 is TGTGCCAGCAGTGCCGGGACAGGGTCGCGCAATCAGCCCCAGCATTTT.

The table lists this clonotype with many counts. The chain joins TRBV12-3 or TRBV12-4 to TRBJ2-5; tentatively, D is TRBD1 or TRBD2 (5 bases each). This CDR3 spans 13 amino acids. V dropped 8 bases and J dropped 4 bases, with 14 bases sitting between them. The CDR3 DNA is TGTGCCAGCGGGCCCGGGGCGGTAGAGACCCAGTACTTC. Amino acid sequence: CASGPGAVETQYF.

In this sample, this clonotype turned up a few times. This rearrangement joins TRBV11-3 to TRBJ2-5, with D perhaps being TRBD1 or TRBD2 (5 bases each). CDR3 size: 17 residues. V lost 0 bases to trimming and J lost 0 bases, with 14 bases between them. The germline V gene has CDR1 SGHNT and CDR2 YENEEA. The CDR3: CASSLEAWGTDQETQYF. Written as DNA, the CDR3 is TGTGCCAGCAGCTTAGAGGCGTGGGGGACGGACCAAGAGACCCAGTACTTC.

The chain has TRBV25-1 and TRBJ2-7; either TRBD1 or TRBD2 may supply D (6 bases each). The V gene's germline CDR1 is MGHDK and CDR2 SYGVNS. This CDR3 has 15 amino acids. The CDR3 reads CARELRVLGAGEQYF. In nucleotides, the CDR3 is TGTGCTAGAGAACTCAGGGTGCTGGGGGCGGGGGAGCAGTACTTC.

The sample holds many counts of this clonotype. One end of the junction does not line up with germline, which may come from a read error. The CDR3 sequence: CASSLGLTQQETQHF. CDR3 nucleotides: TGTGCCAGCAGCTTAGGACTCACCCAACAAGAGACCCAGCACTTC. The chain uses TRBV7-2 and TRBJ2-5; unclear D gene. CDR3 length: 15 amino acids. CDR1 and CDR2 from the germline V gene are SGHTA and FQGNSA.

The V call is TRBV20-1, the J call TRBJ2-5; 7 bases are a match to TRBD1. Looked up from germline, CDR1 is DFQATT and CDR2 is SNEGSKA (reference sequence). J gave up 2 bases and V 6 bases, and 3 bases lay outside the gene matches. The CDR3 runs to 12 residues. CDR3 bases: TGCAGTGCCCGGGACAGACAAGAGACCCAGTACTTC. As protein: CSARDRQETQYF.

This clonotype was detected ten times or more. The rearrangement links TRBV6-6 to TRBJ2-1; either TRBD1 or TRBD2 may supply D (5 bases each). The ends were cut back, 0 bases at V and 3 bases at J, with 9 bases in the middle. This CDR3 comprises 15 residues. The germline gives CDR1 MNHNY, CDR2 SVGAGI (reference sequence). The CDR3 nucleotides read TGTGCCAGCAGTTACTCCGGGACCGACTACAATGAGCAGTTCTTC. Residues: CASSYSGTDYNEQFF.

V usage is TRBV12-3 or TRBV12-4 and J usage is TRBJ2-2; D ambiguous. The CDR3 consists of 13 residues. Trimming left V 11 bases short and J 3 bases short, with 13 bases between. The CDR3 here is CAATGTDTGELFF. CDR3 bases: TGTGCCGCCACCGGCACGGACACCGGGGAGCTGTTTTTT.

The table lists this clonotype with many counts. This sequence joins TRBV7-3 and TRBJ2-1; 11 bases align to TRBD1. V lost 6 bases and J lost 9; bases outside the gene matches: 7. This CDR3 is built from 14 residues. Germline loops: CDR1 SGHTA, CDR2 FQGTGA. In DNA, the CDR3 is TGTGCCAGCAGACGGGACAGGGGGAAAGGTGAGCAGTTCTTC. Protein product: CASRRDRGKGEQFF.

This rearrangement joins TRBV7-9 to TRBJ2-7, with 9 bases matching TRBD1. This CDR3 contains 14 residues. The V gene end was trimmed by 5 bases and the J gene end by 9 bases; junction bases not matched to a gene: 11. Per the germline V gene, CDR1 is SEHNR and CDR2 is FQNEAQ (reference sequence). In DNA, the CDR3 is TGTGCCAGCAGCGAAACGGGACAGGGCAACGGGCAGTACTTC. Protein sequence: CASSETGQGNGQYF.

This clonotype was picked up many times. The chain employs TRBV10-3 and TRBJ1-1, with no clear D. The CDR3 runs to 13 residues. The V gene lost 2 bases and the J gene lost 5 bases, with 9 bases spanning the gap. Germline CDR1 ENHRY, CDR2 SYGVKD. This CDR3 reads CAISERSGTEAFF. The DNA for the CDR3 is TGTGCCATCAGTGAGCGGTCGGGGACTGAAGCTTTCTTT.

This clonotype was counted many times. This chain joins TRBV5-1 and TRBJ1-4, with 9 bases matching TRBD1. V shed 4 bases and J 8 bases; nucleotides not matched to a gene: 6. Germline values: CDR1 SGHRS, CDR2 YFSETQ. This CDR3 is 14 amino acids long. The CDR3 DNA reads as TGCGCCAGCAGCCTCGGACAGGGGAGGGAAAAACTGTTTTTT. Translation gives CASSLGQGREKLFF.

The CDR3 DNA follows: TGCAGTGCTAGAGACCCGGGACTAGCGTATAATTCACCCCTCCACTTT. Translated: CSARDPGLAYNSPLHF. This chain joins TRBV20-1 and TRBJ1-6, with a possible D match to TRBD1 (5 bases). The germline V and J ends were trimmed by 0 bases and 4 bases, with 13 bases remaining between them. The CDR3 is made up of 16 amino acids. In germline, CDR1 is DFQATT, CDR2 SNEGSKA (reference sequence).

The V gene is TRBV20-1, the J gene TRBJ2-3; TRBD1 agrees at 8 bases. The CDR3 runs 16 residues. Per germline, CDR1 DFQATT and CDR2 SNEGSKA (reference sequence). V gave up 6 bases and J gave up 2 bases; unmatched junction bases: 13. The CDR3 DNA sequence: TGCAGTGCGCCCCGATCTACAGGGGGGTTCACAGATACGCAGTATTTT. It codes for CSAPRSTGGFTDTQYF.

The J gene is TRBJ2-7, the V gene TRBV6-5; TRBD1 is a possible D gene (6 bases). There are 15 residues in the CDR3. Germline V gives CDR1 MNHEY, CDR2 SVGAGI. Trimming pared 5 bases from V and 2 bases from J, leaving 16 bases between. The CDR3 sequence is CASSQPGTRAYEQYF. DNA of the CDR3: TGTGCCAGCAGTCAACCCGGGACAAGGGCCTACGAGCAGTACTTC.

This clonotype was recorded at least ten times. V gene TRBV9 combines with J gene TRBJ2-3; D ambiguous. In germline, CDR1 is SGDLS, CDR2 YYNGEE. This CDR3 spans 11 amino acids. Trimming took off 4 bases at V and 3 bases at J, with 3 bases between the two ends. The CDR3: CASSTTDTQYF. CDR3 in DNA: TGTGCCAGCAGCACGACAGATACGCAGTATTTT. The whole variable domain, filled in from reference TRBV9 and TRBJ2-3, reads DSGVTQTPKHLITATGQRVTLRCSPRSGDLSVYWYQQSLDQGLQFLIQYYNGEERAKGNILERFSAQQFPDLHSELNLSSLELGDSALYFCASSTTDTQYFGPGTRLTVL.

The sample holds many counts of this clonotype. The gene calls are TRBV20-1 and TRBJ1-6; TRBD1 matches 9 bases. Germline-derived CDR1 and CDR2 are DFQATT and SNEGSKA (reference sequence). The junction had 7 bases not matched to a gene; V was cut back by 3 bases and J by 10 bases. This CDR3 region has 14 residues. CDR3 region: CSASPGQGASPLHF. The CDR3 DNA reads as TGCAGTGCTAGCCCGGGACAGGGTGCGTCACCCCTCCACTTT.

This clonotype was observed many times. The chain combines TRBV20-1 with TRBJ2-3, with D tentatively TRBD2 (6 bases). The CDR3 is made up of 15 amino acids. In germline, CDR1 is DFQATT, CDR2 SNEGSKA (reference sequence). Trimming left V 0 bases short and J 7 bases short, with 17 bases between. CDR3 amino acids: CSARDLVTGANTQYF. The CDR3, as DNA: TGCAGTGCTAGAGATCTCGTTACGGGAGCAAATACGCAGTATTTT.